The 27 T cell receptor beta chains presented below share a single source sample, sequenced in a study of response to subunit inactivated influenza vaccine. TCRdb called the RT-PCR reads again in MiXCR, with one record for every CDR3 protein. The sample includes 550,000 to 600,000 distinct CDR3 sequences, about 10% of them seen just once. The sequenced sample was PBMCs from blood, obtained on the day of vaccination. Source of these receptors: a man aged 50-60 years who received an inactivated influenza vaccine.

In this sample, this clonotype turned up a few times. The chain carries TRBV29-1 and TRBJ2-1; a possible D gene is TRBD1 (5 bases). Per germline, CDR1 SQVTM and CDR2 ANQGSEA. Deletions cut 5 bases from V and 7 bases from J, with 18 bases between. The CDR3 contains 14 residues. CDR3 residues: CSVKPSGPHNEQFF. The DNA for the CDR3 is TGCAGCGTTAAGCCGTCAGGGCCCCATAATGAGCAGTTCTTC.

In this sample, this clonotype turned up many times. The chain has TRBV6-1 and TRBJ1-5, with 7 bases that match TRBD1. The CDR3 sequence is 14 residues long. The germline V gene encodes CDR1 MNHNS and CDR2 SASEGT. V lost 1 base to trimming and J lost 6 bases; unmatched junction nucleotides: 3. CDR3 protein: CASSEGPGGQPQHF. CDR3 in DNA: TGTGCCAGCAGTGAAGGGCCAGGGGGTCAGCCCCAGCATTTT.

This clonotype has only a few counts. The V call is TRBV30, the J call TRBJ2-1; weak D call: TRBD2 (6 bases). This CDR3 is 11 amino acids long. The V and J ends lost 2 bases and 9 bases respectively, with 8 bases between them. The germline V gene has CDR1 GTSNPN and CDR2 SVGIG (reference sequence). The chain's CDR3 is CAWSMRGEQFF. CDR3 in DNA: TGTGCCTGGAGTATGCGGGGTGAGCAGTTCTTC.

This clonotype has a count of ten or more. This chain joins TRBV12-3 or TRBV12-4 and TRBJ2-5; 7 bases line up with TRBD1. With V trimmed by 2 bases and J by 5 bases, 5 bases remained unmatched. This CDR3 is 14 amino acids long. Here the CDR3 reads CASSLIEGAETQYF. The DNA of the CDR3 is TGTGCCAGCAGTTTAATTGAGGGGGCGGAGACCCAGTACTTC.

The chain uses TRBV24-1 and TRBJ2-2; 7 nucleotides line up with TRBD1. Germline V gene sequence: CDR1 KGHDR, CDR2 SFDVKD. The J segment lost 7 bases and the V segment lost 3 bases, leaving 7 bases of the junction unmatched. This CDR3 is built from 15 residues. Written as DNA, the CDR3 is TGTGCCACCAGTGATATCGACGACAGGGTCGGGGAGCTGTTTTTT. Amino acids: CATSDIDDRVGELFF.

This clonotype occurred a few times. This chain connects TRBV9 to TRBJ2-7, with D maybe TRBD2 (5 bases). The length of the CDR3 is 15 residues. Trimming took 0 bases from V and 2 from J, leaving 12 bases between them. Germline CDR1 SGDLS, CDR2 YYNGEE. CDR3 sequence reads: CASSVAEGPAYEQYF. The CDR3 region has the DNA TGTGCCAGCAGCGTAGCCGAGGGTCCCGCCTACGAGCAGTACTTC.

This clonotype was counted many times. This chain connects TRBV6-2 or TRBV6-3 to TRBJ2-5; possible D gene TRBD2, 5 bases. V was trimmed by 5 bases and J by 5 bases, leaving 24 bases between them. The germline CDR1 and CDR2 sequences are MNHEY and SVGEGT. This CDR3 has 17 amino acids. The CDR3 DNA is TGTGCCAGCAGTGATGGTAGAGGGTTTACCCGCGGGGAGACCCAGTACTTC. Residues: CASSDGRGFTRGETQYF.

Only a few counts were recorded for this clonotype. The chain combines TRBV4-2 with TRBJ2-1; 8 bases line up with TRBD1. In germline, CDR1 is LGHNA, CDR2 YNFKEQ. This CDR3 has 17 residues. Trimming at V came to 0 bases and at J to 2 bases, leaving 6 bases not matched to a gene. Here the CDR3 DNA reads TGTGCCAGCAGCCAAGAAGATTGGACAGGGCCCTACAATGAGCAGTTCTTC. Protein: CASSQEDWTGPYNEQFF.

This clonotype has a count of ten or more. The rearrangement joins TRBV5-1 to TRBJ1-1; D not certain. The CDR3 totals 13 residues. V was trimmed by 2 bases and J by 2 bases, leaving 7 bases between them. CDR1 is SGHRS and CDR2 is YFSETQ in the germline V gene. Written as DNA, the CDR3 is TGCGCCAGCAGCTTAACAGATAACACTGAAGCTTTCTTT. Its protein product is CASSLTDNTEAFF.

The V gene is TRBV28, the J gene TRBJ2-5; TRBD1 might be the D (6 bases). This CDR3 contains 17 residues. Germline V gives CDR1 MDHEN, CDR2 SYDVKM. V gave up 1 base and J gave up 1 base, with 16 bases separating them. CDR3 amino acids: CASSLFDGTPIQETQYF. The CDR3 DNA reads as TGTGCCAGCAGTTTATTTGACGGGACACCGATCCAAGAGACCCAGTACTTC.

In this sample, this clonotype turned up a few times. CDR3 sequence (DNA): TGCGCCAGCAGCTTGGGACAGGGTAGTGATAGCAATCAGCCCCAGCATTTT. Translated, it gives CASSLGQGSDSNQPQHF. This chain connects TRBV5-1 to TRBJ1-5; TRBD1 matches at 7 bases. CDR1 is SGHRS and CDR2 is YFSETQ in the germline V gene. The CDR3 spans 17 residues. The trim removed 0 bases at V and 0 bases at J, leaving 6 bases unmatched.

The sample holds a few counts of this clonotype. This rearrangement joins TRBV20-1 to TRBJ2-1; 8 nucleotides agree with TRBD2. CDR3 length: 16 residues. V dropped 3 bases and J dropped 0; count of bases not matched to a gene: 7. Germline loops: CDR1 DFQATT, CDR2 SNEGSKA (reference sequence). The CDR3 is CSARSREGRSYNEQFF. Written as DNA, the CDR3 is TGCAGTGCTAGGAGTCGGGAGGGCCGCTCCTACAATGAGCAGTTCTTC.

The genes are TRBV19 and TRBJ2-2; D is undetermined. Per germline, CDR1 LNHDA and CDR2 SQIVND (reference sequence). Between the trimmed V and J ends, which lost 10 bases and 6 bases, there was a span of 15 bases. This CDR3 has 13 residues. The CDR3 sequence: CATRTEGAGELFF. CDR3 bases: TGTGCCACTCGGACGGAAGGAGCCGGGGAGCTGTTTTTT.

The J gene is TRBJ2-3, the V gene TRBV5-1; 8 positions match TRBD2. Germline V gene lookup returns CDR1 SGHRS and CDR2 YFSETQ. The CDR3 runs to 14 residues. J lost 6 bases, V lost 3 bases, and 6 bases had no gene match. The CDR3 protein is CASSWASGLDTQYF. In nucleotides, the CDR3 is TGCGCCAGCAGCTGGGCTAGCGGGCTGGATACGCAGTATTTT.

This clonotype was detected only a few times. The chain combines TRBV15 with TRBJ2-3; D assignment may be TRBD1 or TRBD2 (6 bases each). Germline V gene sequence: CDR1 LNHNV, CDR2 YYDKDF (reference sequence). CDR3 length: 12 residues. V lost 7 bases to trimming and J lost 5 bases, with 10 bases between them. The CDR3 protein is CATTAGQDTQYF. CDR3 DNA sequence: TGTGCCACCACCGCGGGACAAGATACGCAGTATTTT.

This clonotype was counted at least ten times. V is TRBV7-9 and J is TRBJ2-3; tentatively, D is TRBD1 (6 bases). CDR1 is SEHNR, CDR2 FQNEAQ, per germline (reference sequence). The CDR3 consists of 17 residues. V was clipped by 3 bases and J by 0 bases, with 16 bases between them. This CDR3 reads CASSLLPGQSSTDTQYF. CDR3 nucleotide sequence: TGTGCCAGCAGCTTGCTACCAGGACAGTCTAGCACAGATACGCAGTATTTT. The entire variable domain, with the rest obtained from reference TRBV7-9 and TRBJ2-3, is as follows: DTGVSQNPRHKITKRGQNVTFRCDPISEHNRLYWYRQTLGQGPEFLTYFQNEAQLEKSRLLSDRFSAERPKGSFSTLEIQRTEQGDSAMYLCASSLLPGQSSTDTQYFGPGTRLTVL.

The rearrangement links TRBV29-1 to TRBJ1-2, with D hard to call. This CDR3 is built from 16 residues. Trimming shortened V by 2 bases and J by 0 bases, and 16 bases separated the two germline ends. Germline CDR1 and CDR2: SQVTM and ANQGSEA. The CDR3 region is CSVESRWAAANYGYTF. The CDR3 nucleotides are TGCAGCGTTGAATCCCGGTGGGCAGCTGCTAACTATGGCTACACCTTC.

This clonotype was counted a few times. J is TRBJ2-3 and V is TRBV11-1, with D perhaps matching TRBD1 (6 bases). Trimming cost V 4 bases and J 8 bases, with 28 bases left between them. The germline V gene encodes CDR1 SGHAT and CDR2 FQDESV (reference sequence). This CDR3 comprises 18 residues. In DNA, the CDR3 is TGTGCCAGCAGCTCAGGGGACACGGACTTCGTTTACCCCCGTACGCAGTATTTT. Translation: CASSSGDTDFVYPRTQYF.

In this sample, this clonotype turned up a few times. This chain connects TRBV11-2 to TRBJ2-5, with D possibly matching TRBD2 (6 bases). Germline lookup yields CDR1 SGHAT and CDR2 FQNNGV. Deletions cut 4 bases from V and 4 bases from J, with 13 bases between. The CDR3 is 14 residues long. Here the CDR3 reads CASSSERVGETQYF. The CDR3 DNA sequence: TGTGCCAGCAGCTCAGAGCGGGTAGGAGAGACCCAGTACTTC.

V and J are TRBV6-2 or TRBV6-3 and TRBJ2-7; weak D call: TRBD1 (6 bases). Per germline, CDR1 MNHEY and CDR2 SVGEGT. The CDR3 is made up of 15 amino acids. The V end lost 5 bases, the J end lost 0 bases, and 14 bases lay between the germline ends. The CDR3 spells CASSTGRPTSYEQYF. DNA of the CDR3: TGTGCCAGCAGTACAGGGCGGCCGACCTCCTACGAGCAGTACTTC.

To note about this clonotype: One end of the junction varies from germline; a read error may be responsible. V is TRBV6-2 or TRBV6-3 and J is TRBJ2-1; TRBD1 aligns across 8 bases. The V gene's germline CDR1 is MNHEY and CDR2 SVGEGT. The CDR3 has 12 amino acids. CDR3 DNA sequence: TGTGCCAGCAGTTCACAGGGGGGTGAGCAGTCCTTC. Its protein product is CASSSQGGEQSF.

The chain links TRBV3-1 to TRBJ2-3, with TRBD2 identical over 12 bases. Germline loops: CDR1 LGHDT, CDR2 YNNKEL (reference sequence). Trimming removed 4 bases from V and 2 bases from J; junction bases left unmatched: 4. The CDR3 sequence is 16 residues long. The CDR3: CASSLTSGGNTDTQYF. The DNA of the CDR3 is TGTGCCAGCAGCCTAACTAGCGGGGGGAACACAGATACGCAGTATTTT.

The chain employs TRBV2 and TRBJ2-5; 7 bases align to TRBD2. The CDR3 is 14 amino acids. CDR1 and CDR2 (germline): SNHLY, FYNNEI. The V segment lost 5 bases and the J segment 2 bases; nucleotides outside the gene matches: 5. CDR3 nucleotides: TGTGCCAGCAGTCGCACAGCGGGGCAAGAGACCCAGTACTTC. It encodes CASSRTAGQETQYF.

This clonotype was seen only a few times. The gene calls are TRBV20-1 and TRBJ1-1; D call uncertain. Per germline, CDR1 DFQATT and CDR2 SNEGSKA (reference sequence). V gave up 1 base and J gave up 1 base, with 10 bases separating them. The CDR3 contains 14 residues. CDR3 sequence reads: CSARVQPQNTEAFF. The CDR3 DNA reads TGCAGTGCTAGAGTCCAGCCTCAGAACACTGAAGCTTTCTTT.

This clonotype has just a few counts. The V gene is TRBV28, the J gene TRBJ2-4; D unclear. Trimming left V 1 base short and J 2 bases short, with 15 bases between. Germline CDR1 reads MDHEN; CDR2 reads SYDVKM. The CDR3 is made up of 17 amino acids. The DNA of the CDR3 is TGTGCCAGCAGTTTATTTCGAACGGGCTCCACCAAAAACATTCAGTACTTC. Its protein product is CASSLFRTGSTKNIQYF.

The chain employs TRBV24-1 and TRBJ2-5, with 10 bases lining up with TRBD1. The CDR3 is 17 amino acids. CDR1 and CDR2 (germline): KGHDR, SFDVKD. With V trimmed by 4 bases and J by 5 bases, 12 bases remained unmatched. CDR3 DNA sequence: TGTGCCACCAGTGAACAACCCGGGACAGGGGCTCCGGAGACCCAGTACTTC. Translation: CATSEQPGTGAPETQYF.

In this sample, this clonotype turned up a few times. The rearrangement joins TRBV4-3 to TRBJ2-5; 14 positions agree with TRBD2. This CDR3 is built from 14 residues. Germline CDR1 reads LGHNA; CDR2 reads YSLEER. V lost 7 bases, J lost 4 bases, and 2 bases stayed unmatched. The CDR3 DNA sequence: TGCGCCAGCAAAGGACTAGCGGGAGGAGAGACCCAGTACTTC. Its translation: CASKGLAGGETQYF.